These 23 T cell receptor beta chains came from one sample sequenced in a study of cytomegalovirus exposure and HLA in healthy donors. The primer mix had 60 Vbeta and 13 Jbeta primers. Produced via immunoSEQ multiplex PCR; TCRdb's table is partial and in-frame only. The data contain 180,000 or so clones, roughly 80% of them singletons. Sequenced sample: PBMCs. These receptors were taken from a female donor in good health and CMV-seronegative.

The chain combines TRBV5-6 with TRBJ2-1; TRBD2 aligns across 10 bases. Germline CDR1 reads SGHDT; CDR2 reads YYEEEE. This CDR3 spans 17 amino acids. V was pared by 3 bases and J by 1 base, with 7 bases of the junction left unmatched. CDR3 residues: CASSYSAGGISYNEQFF. CDR3 in DNA: TGTGCCAGCAGCTACTCAGCGGGAGGGATATCCTACAATGAGCAGTTCTTC. Complete variable domain (other parts from reference TRBV5-6 and TRBJ2-1): DAGVTQSPTHLIKTRGQQVTLRCSPKSGHDTVSWYQQALGQGPQFIFQYYEEEERQRGNFPDRFSGHQFPNYSSELNVNALLLGDSALYLCASSYSAGGISYNEQFFGPGTRLTVL.

This clone turned up a few times. The chain is built from TRBV19 and TRBJ1-5; D remains unclear. Looked up from germline, CDR1 is LNHDA and CDR2 is SQIVND (reference sequence). Between the trimmed V and J ends, which lost 5 bases and 4 bases, there was a span of 9 bases. The CDR3 is 13 amino acids. This CDR3 reads CASSWARNQPQHF. Written as DNA, the CDR3 is TGTGCCAGTAGTTGGGCACGTAATCAGCCCCAGCATTTT.

The V and J genes are TRBV7-9 and TRBJ2-3, with D possibly TRBD1 on 6 matching bases. The CDR3 spans 16 residues. V dropped 4 bases and J dropped 2 bases, with 16 bases sitting between them. In germline, CDR1 is SEHNR, CDR2 FQNEAQ (reference sequence). This CDR3 is CASSSPRDTYTDTQYF. CDR3 nucleotide sequence: TGTGCCAGCAGCTCCCCTCGGGACACTTACACAGATACGCAGTATTTT.

This chain joins TRBV7-9 and TRBJ1-4, with TRBD1 identical over 8 bases. The CDR3 consists of 14 residues. The V gene end was trimmed by 7 bases and the J gene end by 4 bases; junction bases not matched to a gene: 5. Germline lookup yields CDR1 SEHNR and CDR2 FQNEAQ (reference sequence). The CDR3 here is CASNAQGDNEKLFF. DNA for the CDR3: TGTGCCAGCAACGCACAGGGGGATAATGAAAAACTGTTTTTT.

The chain uses TRBV15 and TRBJ2-7, with 10 bases identical to TRBD1. J lost 5 bases, V lost 5 bases, and 6 bases had no gene match. The CDR3 has 14 amino acids. Germline assignment: CDR1 LNHNV and CDR2 YYDKDF (reference sequence). The CDR3 region has the DNA TGTGCCACCAGCCCCGGGACAGGGGAACACGAGCAGTACTTC. Protein: CATSPGTGEHEQYF.

V gene TRBV15 combines with J gene TRBJ2-5; D is perhaps TRBD2 (6 bases). With 1 base removed from V and 5 bases from J, the gap between germline ends came to 17 bases. CDR1 is LNHNV, CDR2 YYDKDF, per germline (reference sequence). The CDR3 covers 16 residues. The CDR3 bases are TGTGCCACCAGCAGAGGGGGTGCGGGATCGGGTGAGACCCAGTACTTC. The encoded protein is CATSRGGAGSGETQYF. Filled out from reference TRBV15 and TRBJ2-5, the complete variable domain reads DAMVIQNPRYQVTQFGKPVTLSCSQTLNHNVMYWYQQKSSQAPKLLFHYYDKDFNNEADTPDNFQSRRPNTSFCFLDIRSPGLGDTAMYLCATSRGGAGSGETQYFGPGTRLLVL.

The gene calls are TRBV5-1 and TRBJ2-7; D perhaps matches TRBD2 (7 bases). Trimming took 3 bases from V and 0 from J, leaving 10 bases between them. The germline CDR1 and CDR2 sequences are SGHRS and YFSETQ. This CDR3 is built from 14 residues. This chain's CDR3 is CASSSGEGSYEQYF. The CDR3 DNA is TGCGCCAGCAGCTCAGGGGAGGGCTCCTACGAGCAGTACTTC.

The rearrangement uses TRBV29-1 and TRBJ1-3, with TRBD1 identical over 9 bases. CDR3 length: 17 residues. The ends lost 7 bases at V and 3 bases at J; junction bases unmatched: 16. The V gene's germline CDR1 is SQVTM and CDR2 ANQGSEA. This CDR3 is CSASRFPGQGFGNTIYF. The CDR3 nucleotides read TGCAGCGCCAGTAGATTTCCGGGACAGGGTTTTGGAAACACCATATATTTT.

This sequence joins TRBV7-2 and TRBJ2-7, with 7 bases fitting TRBD2. J gave up 9 bases and V 5 bases, and 10 bases lay outside the gene matches. This CDR3 comprises 13 residues. Germline CDR1 is SGHTA and CDR2 is FQGNSA. The CDR3 DNA follows: TGTGCCAGCAGCCCCCAGTCGGGGGGTCGGCAGTACTTC. Translation gives CASSPQSGGRQYF.

The rearrangement uses TRBV6-5 and TRBJ2-7; 13 positions match TRBD2. The CDR3 runs 16 residues. Losses at the gene ends were 2 bases for V and 6 bases for J; bases not matched to a gene: 7. The germline V gene encodes CDR1 MNHEY and CDR2 SVGAGI. CDR3 in amino acids: CASSYDGLAGVTEQYF. For the CDR3, the DNA is TGTGCCAGCAGTTACGACGGACTAGCGGGAGTCACCGAGCAGTACTTC.

J is TRBJ1-1 and V is TRBV9; no clear D gene. The V end lost 3 bases, the J end lost 0 bases, and 6 bases lay between the germline ends. CDR1 is SGDLS, CDR2 YYNGEE, per germline. The CDR3 loop spans 13 amino acids. The CDR3 DNA reads as TGTGCCAGCAGCGCGTTTCTGAACACTGAAGCTTTCTTT. Translated: CASSAFLNTEAFF.

V and J are TRBV5-1 and TRBJ1-1; D uncertain. V lost 1 base, J lost 4 bases, and 11 bases lay in between. Germline V CDR1 and CDR2: SGHRS, YFSETQ. The CDR3 has 14 amino acids. CDR3 loop: CASSLNGAGTEAFF. The DNA for the CDR3 is TGCGCCAGCAGCTTGAACGGCGCAGGCACTGAAGCTTTCTTT. The full variable domain, rest sourced from reference TRBV5-1 and TRBJ1-1, is KAGVTQTPRYLIKTRGQQVTLSCSPISGHRSVSWYQQTPGQGLQFLFEYFSETQRNKGNFPGRFSGRQFSNSRSEMNVSTLELGDSALYLCASSLNGAGTEAFFGQGTRLTVV.

As concerns this clone: A read error may account for a junction end that differs from germline. V is TRBV7-9 and J is TRBJ1-3; 9 bases are a match to TRBD1. Germline V gene sequence: CDR1 SEHNR, CDR2 FQNEAQ (reference sequence). The CDR3 totals 15 residues. The CDR3 region has the DNA TGTTCCAGCAGCCCCAGGGACAGGGAGAGAGACACCATATATTTT. Encoded protein: CSSSPRDRERDTIYF.

J is TRBJ1-2 and V is TRBV6-6; the D gene is possibly TRBD1 (6 bases). This CDR3 is 13 amino acids long. Trimming shortened V by 5 bases and J by 0 bases, and 7 bases separated the two germline ends. Per the germline V gene, CDR1 is MNHNY and CDR2 is SVGAGI (reference sequence). Written as DNA, the CDR3 is TGTGCCAGCAGTAACAGGGCTAACTATGGCTACACCTTC. Protein sequence: CASSNRANYGYTF.

The CDR3 spells CASSQGSRDNEQFF. The DNA of the CDR3 is TGTGCCAGCAGCCAAGGCTCCAGGGACAATGAGCAGTTCTTC. The chain has TRBV14 and TRBJ2-1, with D possibly being TRBD1 (5 bases). Trimming took 1 base from V and 5 from J, leaving 9 bases between them. CDR1 is SGHDN, CDR2 FVKESK, per germline. This CDR3 comprises 14 residues.

CDR3 in amino acids: CASSVQGYQETQYF. The CDR3 DNA reads as TGTGCCAGCAGCGTCCAGGGGTACCAAGAGACCCAGTACTTC. The V and J genes are TRBV9 and TRBJ2-5; a weak D match, TRBD1 (6 bases). The germline CDR1 and CDR2 sequences are SGDLS and YYNGEE. The ends were cut back, 2 bases at V and 0 bases at J, with 8 bases in the middle. CDR3 size: 14 residues.

V and J are TRBV5-1 and TRBJ2-7; D not certain. This CDR3 comprises 12 residues. The germline V gene encodes CDR1 SGHRS and CDR2 YFSETQ. Between the trimmed V and J ends, which lost 0 bases and 6 bases, there was a span of 7 bases. The CDR3 spells CASSLGRGEQYF. The CDR3 DNA reads as TGCGCCAGCAGCTTGGGGCGCGGCGAGCAGTACTTC.

This chain links TRBV4-3 with TRBJ2-3; 11 nucleotides agree with TRBD2. CDR1 LGHNA and CDR2 YSLEER come from the germline V gene. V shed 4 bases, J shed 0 bases, and the junction held 9 bases outside the gene matches. This CDR3 has 18 amino acids. For the CDR3, the DNA is TGCGCCAGCAGCCTAAGACTAGCGGGGCCCTATAGCACAGATACGCAGTATTTT. Translated, it gives CASSLRLAGPYSTDTQYF.

This clone was observed once. The chain carries TRBV7-8 and TRBJ2-2, with D possibly matching TRBD2 (6 bases). The CDR3 consists of 16 residues. The germline V gene encodes CDR1 SGHVS and CDR2 FQNEAQ. V was shortened by 5 bases and J by 3 bases, with 16 bases between the two germline ends. Written as DNA, the CDR3 is TGTGCCAGCAGCGCGAGCCCGTGGGGGGACACCGGGGAGCTGTTTTTT. Its protein product is CASSASPWGDTGELFF.

This clone was seen only once. The chain is built from TRBV19 and TRBJ2-7; 9 nucleotides align to TRBD1. The germline V gene has CDR1 LNHDA and CDR2 SQIVND (reference sequence). V trimming: 6 bases; J trimming: 4 bases; junction bases outside the gene matches: 7. The CDR3 has 14 amino acids. The CDR3 reads CASRPGQGRYEQYF. DNA of the CDR3: TGTGCCAGTAGACCGGGACAGGGTAGGTACGAGCAGTACTTC.

The V call is TRBV11-3, the J call TRBJ2-6; no reliable D call. This CDR3 has 15 amino acids. Trimming stripped 1 base from V and 0 bases from J, with 4 bases between. The germline CDR1 and CDR2 sequences are SGHNT and YENEEA. CDR3: CASSLGVSGANVLTF. The CDR3 DNA sequence: TGTGCCAGCAGCTTAGGAGTCTCTGGGGCCAACGTCCTGACTTTC.

The chain carries TRBV25-1 and TRBJ2-3, with TRBD2 identical over 8 bases. CDR1 MGHDK and CDR2 SYGVNS come from the germline V gene. The CDR3 sequence is 13 residues long. J lost 5 bases, V lost 2 bases, and 0 bases had no gene match. The CDR3 loop reads CASSELAGDTQYF. The CDR3 coding sequence is TGTGCCAGCAGTGAACTAGCGGGAGATACGCAGTATTTT.

The chain joins TRBV6-5 to TRBJ1-2, with 9 bases identical to TRBD1. This CDR3 is built from 14 residues. Looked up from germline, CDR1 is MNHEY and CDR2 is SVGAGI. Trimming took 5 bases from V and 7 from J; bases not matched to a gene: 8. As DNA, the CDR3 is TGTGCCAGCAGTGGGATGGACAGGGGTGGTGGCTACACCTTC. Its protein is CASSGMDRGGGYTF.